This TCR beta chain comes out of a study of blood T cell repertoires in COVID-19. Across the study: Collection of acute and convalescent COVID-19 samples took place in the United States, Italy and Spain. PBMCs, B-cell-depleted T cells, or T cells were the source of the cDNA or gDNA that made up the material.

Per the original methods: Amplification with reference gene primers provided the estimates of nucleated cell counts. TCRdb keeps only in-frame clones here, not all; method: immunoSEQ multiplex PCR. V, J and clone size were drawn from that table, and D and trimming were deduced from the DNA. This sample has some 45,000 clones, with around nine tenths found just once. The TCR was taken from a human donor in a cohort sampled during active COVID-19. The sample was peripheral blood.

For the CDR3, the DNA is TGTGCCAGCAGCTCCTGGGCGGGGGGGCCGGAGGAGACCCAGTACTTC. Its translation: CASSSWAGGPEETQYF. The V call is TRBV6-2 or TRBV6-3, the J call TRBJ2-5, with 9 bases that match TRBD2. Germline V CDR1 and CDR2: MNHEY, SVGEGT. Trimming cost V 6 bases and J 5 bases; bases outside gene matches: 13. The CDR3 has 16 amino acids.